This entry lists 15 T cell receptor beta chains sequenced from one sample in a study of tumor and adjacent non-tumor tissue in lung cancer. Three rounds of nested PCR, following a modified ARM-PCR protocol, produced the TCRbeta library. TCRdb re-called the multiplex PCR reads through MiXCR, storing one row per CDR3 protein. The profile shows more than 70,000 distinct CDR3 sequences, roughly three fifths of them singletons. RNA was extracted from bulk tissue without any cell sorting. Sequencing input: lung tumor tissue. Receptors originate from a man between 65 and 85 years old with non-small cell lung cancer.

To note about this clonotype: An end of the junction does not agree with germline; a read error may underlie this. This sequence joins TRBV28 and TRBJ2-4; D perhaps matches TRBD2 (6 bases). This CDR3 spans 16 amino acids. Germline-derived CDR1 and CDR2 are MDHEN and SYDVKM. DNA for the CDR3: TGTACCAGCAGGCGTTCTGGGACTCCAGCCAAAAACATTCAGTACTTC. It yields the protein CTSRRSGTPAKNIQYF. Variable domain in full (rest from reference TRBV28 and TRBJ2-4): DVKVTQSSRYLVKRTGEKVFLECVQDMDHENMFWYRQDPGLGLRLIYFSYDVKMKEKGDIPEGYSVSREKKERFSLILESASTNQTSMYLCTSRRSGTPAKNIQYFGAGTRLSVL.

Note on this clonotype: This may come from a read error, since a much larger clone is one base off. The CDR3 end shows no conserved phenylalanine or tryptophan, and so a read error is likely. This chain uses TRBV12-3 or TRBV12-4 with TRBJ1-1; D might be TRBD1 (6 bases). The CDR3 covers 16 residues. V was pared by 4 bases and J by 2 bases, with 17 bases between. CDR3 in DNA: TGTGCCAGCAGTTCAAACGGACAGTATCAAAACACTGAAGCTTTCTTG. Residues: CASSSNGQYQNTEAFL.

On this clonotype itself: Its ends do not fully match the called genes, so a read error is possible. The rearrangement joins TRBV24-1 to TRBJ2-1; no firm D call. The CDR3 runs to 11 residues. Germline V lookup: CDR1 KGHDR, CDR2 SFDVKD. CDR3 bases: TGTGCCACCACTGATTTCGTGGATCAGTTCTTC. Translation gives CATTDFVDQFF.

The CDR3 DNA is TGTGCCAGCAGTCACCGGACTAGCGGGATCTCCGAGCAGTACTTC. It yields the protein CASSHRTSGISEQYF. The chain carries TRBV28 and TRBJ2-7; TRBD2 agrees at 12 bases. This CDR3 is built from 15 residues. With 5 bases clipped from V and 6 bases from J, the junction kept 8 bases outside the gene matches. Germline V gene lookup returns CDR1 MDHEN and CDR2 SYDVKM. The full variable domain, completed using reference TRBV28 and TRBJ2-7, is DVKVTQSSRYLVKRTGEKVFLECVQDMDHENMFWYRQDPGLGLRLIYFSYDVKMKEKGDIPEGYSVSREKKERFSLILESASTNQTSMYLCASSHRTSGISEQYFGPGTRLTVT.

In this sample, this clonotype turned up a few times. The V gene is TRBV29-1, the J gene TRBJ2-5; either TRBD1 or TRBD2 may supply D (6 bases each). The CDR3 length is 13 residues. V dropped 3 bases and J dropped 1 base, with 9 bases sitting between them. The germline CDR1 and CDR2 sequences are SQVTM and ANQGSEA. CDR3 DNA sequence: TGCAGCGTTGATGGGGGGCTCCAAGAGACCCAGTACTTC. Translating it yields CSVDGGLQETQYF.

A remark on this clonotype: Sequence at one end of the junction differs from germline and may be a read error. V gene TRBV29-1 combines with J gene TRBJ1-5; D is unresolved. The V gene's germline CDR1 is SQVTM and CDR2 ANQGSEA. The CDR3 totals 12 residues. CDR3 in DNA: TGCAACGTGAAGGACGGTAATCGGCCCCAGCATTTT. Its translation: CNVKDGNRPQHF.

For this clonotype: This could be a read error, since a much larger clone is one nucleotide away. The chain has TRBV7-9 and TRBJ2-7; D possibly corresponds to TRBD1 (6 bases). The V end lost 6 bases, the J end lost 9 bases, and 12 bases lay between the germline ends. CDR1 SEHNR and CDR2 FQNEAQ come from the germline V gene (reference sequence). The CDR3 extends over 11 amino acids. CDR3: CASSWGHAQYF. As DNA, the CDR3 is TGTGCCAGCAGTTGGGGACACGCGCAGTACTTC.

This clonotype was detected only once. A much bigger clone sits one base away, suggesting this may be a read error. The genes are TRBV7-9 and TRBJ2-7; no firm D call. The CDR3 is 11 residues long. V was pared by 7 bases and J by 3 bases, with 7 bases between. Germline values: CDR1 SEHNR, CDR2 FQNEAQ (reference sequence). The CDR3, as DNA: TGTGCCAGCATGTCTAACTACGAGCAGTACTTC. Protein: CASMSNYEQYF.

Concerning this clonotype itself: One end of the junction does not line up with germline, which may come from a read error. The V gene is TRBV5-4, the J gene TRBJ1-1, with D unclear. CDR1 SGHNT and CDR2 YYREEE come from the germline V gene (reference sequence). The CDR3 covers 14 residues. As DNA, the CDR3 is TGTGCCAGCAGGCCTCCAGAGGCGGGCACTGAAACTTTCTTT. It encodes CASRPPEAGTETFF.

This clonotype has more than one count but fewer than ten. The chain links TRBV4-1 to TRBJ2-2; TRBD1 might be the D (7 bases). The CDR3 is 23 residues long. With 5 bases removed from V and 0 bases from J, the gap between germline ends came to 34 bases. The V gene's germline CDR1 is MGHRA and CDR2 YSYEKL. The CDR3 sequence: CASSGGPHIRAGGGGPNTGELFF. The CDR3 nucleotides read TGCGCCAGCAGCGGAGGGCCACACATACGGGCAGGGGGTGGCGGCCCGAACACCGGGGAGCTGTTTTTT.

The genes are TRBV19 and TRBJ2-5; D is undetermined. Germline loops: CDR1 LNHDA, CDR2 SQIVND (reference sequence). The CDR3 has 13 amino acids. The CDR3 loop is CSSSIGIEETQYF. The CDR3 DNA reads TGTAGCAGTAGTATCGGCATCGAGGAGACCCAGTACTTC.

Points on this clonotype: No conserved phenylalanine or tryptophan ends this CDR3, so it is likely a read error. The CDR3 DNA reads TGCAGTGCTAGAGTAGGCGGGCAGGGAGGTTTCGAGCAGTACTCC. It is translated as CSARVGGQGGFEQYS. The genes are TRBV20-1 and TRBJ2-7; D is possibly TRBD2 (6 bases). Germline V gene lookup returns CDR1 DFQATT and CDR2 SNEGSKA (reference sequence). Between the trimmed V and J ends, which lost 1 base and 6 bases, there was a span of 19 bases. This CDR3 is 15 amino acids long.

The J gene is TRBJ2-3, the V gene TRBV29-1; TRBD1 matches 9 bases. Germline V lookup: CDR1 SQVTM, CDR2 ANQGSEA. CDR3 length equals 14 residues. Trimming cost V 4 bases and J 1 base; bases outside gene matches: 3. The CDR3 loop is CSVAYRGRTDTQYF. The CDR3 region has the DNA TGCAGCGTTGCCTACAGGGGGCGCACAGATACGCAGTATTTT.

This chain links TRBV5-5 with TRBJ1-2, with D unresolved. CDR1 is SGHKS and CDR2 is YYEKEE in the germline V gene (reference sequence). The V end lost 2 bases, the J end lost 4 bases, and 15 bases lay between the germline ends. The CDR3 spans 15 residues. The CDR3 sequence is CASSFSSQDSYGYTF. CDR3 in DNA: TGTGCCAGCAGCTTCTCCTCCCAGGACTCCTATGGCTACACCTTC.

This clonotype appeared a few times. This may be a read error: a much more frequent sequence differs by one nucleotide. Because it lacks the conserved phenylalanine or tryptophan at the end, this CDR3 is likely a read error. The genes are TRBV4-1 and TRBJ2-1, with TRBD1 as a possible D gene (5 bases). The CDR3 spans 11 residues. V was cut by 4 bases and J by 12 bases, with 10 bases left in between. CDR1 and CDR2 from the germline V gene are MGHRA and YSYEKL. CDR3 sequence (DNA): TGCGCCAGCAGCCGAGGTCAGGGGCAGTTCATC. Translated, it gives CASSRGQGQFI.